These 24 T cell receptor beta chains originate from one sample sequenced in a study of blood T cells in healthy people across ages. A J-beta primer mix and a sample-barcoded 5' primer were used in a second PCR of roughly 6 to 11 cycles. TCRdb re-derived calls from the 5' RACE reads in MiXCR, one entry per CDR3 protein. The sample records a few hundred thousand distinct CDR3 sequences, around 27% being singletons. The same sample was also used in a study of T cells of mothers and their children.

The specimen sequenced was blood. The receptor source for this set is a boy aged 2 to 10 in good health.

The J gene is TRBJ1-3, the V gene TRBV5-1; no clear D gene. Germline CDR1 reads SGHRS; CDR2 reads YFSETQ. V lost 5 bases and J lost 4, with 19 bases in between. The CDR3 length is 16 residues. The CDR3 nucleotides read TGCGCCAGCAGTCCTGGCGGGGATGGATTCGGAAACACCATATATTTT. Its protein product is CASSPGGDGFGNTIYF. Full variable domain (outside the CDR3, taken from reference TRBV5-1 and TRBJ1-3): KAGVTQTPRYLIKTRGQQVTLSCSPISGHRSVSWYQQTPGQGLQFLFEYFSETQRNKGNFPGRFSGRQFSNSRSEMNVSTLELGDSALYLCASSPGGDGFGNTIYFGEGSWLTVV.

This clonotype was seen only a few times. CDR3 coding DNA: TGTGCCAGCAGCTCCGCGACGGGTCTAGCCAAAAACATTCAGTACTTC. Its translation is CASSSATGLAKNIQYF. V and J are TRBV7-2 and TRBJ2-4, with unresolved D. CDR3 size: 16 residues. Trimming shortened V by 4 bases and J by 0 bases, and 13 bases separated the two germline ends. Germline V gene lookup returns CDR1 SGHTA and CDR2 FQGNSA.

This clonotype has a handful of counts. The rearrangement uses TRBV4-2 and TRBJ1-2; D gene ambiguous. Germline assignment: CDR1 LGHNA and CDR2 YNFKEQ. V shed 1 base and J shed 7 bases, with 10 bases lying between them. CDR3 length equals 13 residues. Written as DNA, the CDR3 is TGTGCCAGCAGCCAAGCGGAGGTGGGTGGCTACACCTTC. This sequence encodes CASSQAEVGGYTF.

This chain uses TRBV9 with TRBJ2-2, with D perhaps TRBD2 (6 bases). V was shortened by 1 base and J by 5 bases, with 12 bases between the two germline ends. Germline V gene lookup returns CDR1 SGDLS and CDR2 YYNGEE. This CDR3 spans 15 amino acids. The CDR3 DNA reads as TGTGCCAGCAGCGTAAGGCCAGGAGGGACCGGGGAGCTGTTTTTT. Encoded protein: CASSVRPGGTGELFF. Together with reference TRBV9 and TRBJ2-2, the CDR3 gives the full variable domain: DSGVTQTPKHLITATGQRVTLRCSPRSGDLSVYWYQQSLDQGLQFLIQYYNGEERAKGNILERFSAQQFPDLHSELNLSSLELGDSALYFCASSVRPGGTGELFFGEGSRLTVL.

This clonotype was recorded only once. The V call is TRBV29-1, the J call TRBJ1-1; the D is unclear. The V end was cut by 7 bases, the J end by 7 bases, with 13 bases between. The CDR3 has 11 residues. The V gene's germline CDR1 is SQVTM and CDR2 ANQGSEA. CDR3 DNA: TGCAGCGCACTTGGAGCGATTGAAGCTTTCTTT. This sequence encodes CSALGAIEAFF.

V usage is TRBV18 and J usage is TRBJ2-7; 9 bases map to TRBD1. CDR1 KGHSH and CDR2 LQKENI come from the germline V gene. The V segment lost 5 bases and the J segment 2 bases; nucleotides outside the gene matches: 7. This CDR3 region has 15 residues. The CDR3 loop reads CASSISWDRAYEQYF. CDR3 bases: TGTGCCAGCTCAATCTCATGGGACAGGGCCTACGAGCAGTACTTC.

The chain links TRBV7-2 to TRBJ2-2; no reliable D call. V dropped 4 bases and J dropped 4 bases, with 7 bases sitting between them. The CDR3 runs to 13 residues. Germline CDR1 and CDR2: SGHTA and FQGNSA. The CDR3 protein is CASSSYLTGELFF. CDR3 DNA: TGTGCCAGCAGCTCCTACCTCACCGGGGAGCTGTTTTTT.

The sample holds a few counts of this clonotype. The V call is TRBV28, the J call TRBJ1-4; 10 bases map to TRBD1. The CDR3 has 15 amino acids. V lost 5 bases and J lost 6; bases outside the gene matches: 6. The germline gives CDR1 MDHEN, CDR2 SYDVKM. In DNA, the CDR3 is TGTGCCAGCAGTGCGGGGACAGGGGTTGATGAAAAACTGTTTTTT. Its translation is CASSAGTGVDEKLFF. Together with reference TRBV28 and TRBJ1-4, the CDR3 gives the full variable domain: DVKVTQSSRYLVKRTGEKVFLECVQDMDHENMFWYRQDPGLGLRLIYFSYDVKMKEKGDIPEGYSVSREKKERFSLILESASTNQTSMYLCASSAGTGVDEKLFFGSGTQLSVL.

This clonotype turned up a few times. The V call is TRBV6-1, the J call TRBJ2-1; 7 bases fit TRBD2. This CDR3 is 15 amino acids long. V shed 1 base, J shed 2 bases, and the junction held 2 bases outside the gene matches. The germline V gene has CDR1 MNHNS and CDR2 SASEGT. CDR3 protein: CASSEGGGAYNEQFF. The CDR3 DNA reads TGTGCCAGCAGTGAAGGGGGGGGGGCCTACAATGAGCAGTTCTTC.

The chain recombines TRBV5-1 with TRBJ2-3; TRBD1 matches at 8 bases. The trim removed 2 bases at V and 4 bases at J, leaving 9 bases unmatched. This CDR3 has 16 residues. Germline lookup yields CDR1 SGHRS and CDR2 YFSETQ. The CDR3 coding sequence is TGCGCCAGCAGCTTCCGGACAGGGCGGGTTTCAGATACGCAGTATTTT. It codes for CASSFRTGRVSDTQYF.

The J gene is TRBJ2-1, the V gene TRBV11-2; D remains unclear. The CDR3 covers 15 residues. Per germline, CDR1 SGHAT and CDR2 FQNNGV. Trimming shortened V by 1 base and J by 5 bases, and 12 bases separated the two germline ends. The CDR3, as DNA: TGTGCCAGCAGCTTAGTTCTTACTTGGCACAATGAGCAGTTCTTC. Translation gives CASSLVLTWHNEQFF.

J is TRBJ1-1 and V is TRBV29-1, with D perhaps matching TRBD1 (5 bases). The CDR3 loop spans 14 amino acids. Germline V gives CDR1 SQVTM, CDR2 ANQGSEA. V was clipped by 3 bases and J by 0 bases, with 11 bases between them. The CDR3 is CSVETRDMNTEAFF. For the CDR3, the DNA is TGCAGCGTTGAGACCAGGGATATGAACACTGAAGCTTTCTTT.

CDR3 protein: CASSLSHRGAYEQYF. The CDR3 bases are TGTGCCAGCAGTTTATCGCACAGGGGGGCCTACGAGCAGTACTTC. The genes are TRBV27 and TRBJ2-7; 8 bases line up with TRBD1. This CDR3 has 15 residues. Germline V CDR1 and CDR2: MNHEY, SMNVEV (reference sequence). Trimming took 0 bases from V and 2 from J; bases not matched to a gene: 3.

The sample holds a few counts of this clonotype. The chain recombines TRBV5-1 with TRBJ2-2, with 10 bases aligning to TRBD2. V gave up 0 bases and J gave up 7 bases; unmatched junction bases: 3. The length of the CDR3 is 15 residues. Per germline, CDR1 SGHRS and CDR2 YFSETQ. The CDR3 is CASSLELAGSGELFF. CDR3 DNA: TGCGCCAGCAGCTTGGAACTAGCGGGGAGCGGGGAGCTGTTTTTT.

In the case of this clonotype: At one end the junction does not follow the germline gene, possibly because of a read error. The CDR3 spells CASSPQTPGRVF. The CDR3 DNA follows: TGTGCCAGCAGCCCGCAGACGCCCGGACGGGTCTTC. The chain combines TRBV12-3 or TRBV12-4 with TRBJ2-1; D is unclear. CDR3 size: 12 residues.

V is TRBV27 and J is TRBJ2-1; D call uncertain. With the DNA end fitting TRBJ2-5 better, the J assignment may be wrong. The CDR3 consists of 13 residues. CDR1 is MNHEY and CDR2 is SMNVEV in the germline V gene (reference sequence). CDR3 nucleotides: TGTGCCAGCAGTTTTCAGGCAACTGAGACCCAGTACTTC. It specifies CASSFQATETQYF.

This clonotype was detected only a few times. The chain combines TRBV7-6 with TRBJ2-1, with 9 bases identical to TRBD2. Per germline, CDR1 SGHVS and CDR2 FNYEAQ. Trimming took 2 bases from V and 4 from J; bases not matched to a gene: 6. CDR3 length: 16 amino acids. CDR3 bases: TGTGCCAGCAGCTTAACTCTCGCGGGAGGGTACAATGAGCAGTTCTTC. This encodes CASSLTLAGGYNEQFF. The complete variable domain, with remaining parts taken from reference TRBV7-6 and TRBJ2-1, reads GAGVSQSPRYKVTKRGQDVALRCDPISGHVSLYWYRQALGQGPEFLTYFNYEAQQDKSGLPNDRFSAERPEGSISTLTIQRTEQRDSAMYRCASSLTLAGGYNEQFFGPGTRLTVL.

In its sample, this clonotype was seen a few times. The chain recombines TRBV7-2 with TRBJ2-2; 8 bases are a match to TRBD2. The CDR3 contains 17 residues. The J segment lost 0 bases and the V segment lost 1 base, leaving 4 bases of the junction unmatched. Germline V CDR1 and CDR2: SGHTA, FQGNSA. The CDR3 spells CASSLVLLAANTGELFF. The CDR3 DNA follows: TGTGCCAGCAGCTTAGTATTACTAGCGGCGAACACCGGGGAGCTGTTTTTT.

This sequence joins TRBV19 and TRBJ2-7, with D possibly being TRBD1 or TRBD2 (5 bases each). V lost 7 bases to trimming and J lost 0 bases, with 13 bases between them. CDR1 LNHDA and CDR2 SQIVND come from the germline V gene (reference sequence). CDR3 length: 14 amino acids. The CDR3 loop reads CASNEGMSSYEQYF. DNA for the CDR3: TGTGCCAGTAACGAGGGGATGAGCTCCTACGAGCAGTACTTC.

This clonotype occurred a few times. The chain combines TRBV27 with TRBJ1-6; no firm D call. The V and J ends lost 6 bases and 7 bases respectively, with 7 bases between them. CDR3 length: 12 residues. Per the germline V gene, CDR1 is MNHEY and CDR2 is SMNVEV (reference sequence). The CDR3 region is CASRQTNSPLHF. CDR3 coding DNA: TGTGCCAGCAGGCAGACGAATTCACCCCTCCACTTT.

The V and J genes are TRBV12-3 or TRBV12-4 and TRBJ1-1, with D perhaps matching TRBD1 (5 bases). CDR3 size: 15 residues. V lost 3 bases and J 5 bases, leaving 16 bases between the germline ends. CDR3 sequence (DNA): TGTGCCAGCAGTTTCCCCCGATGGGGGAAGACTGAAGCTTTCTTT. Amino acids: CASSFPRWGKTEAFF.

The CDR3, as DNA: TGTGCCAGCAGTTCCCGGAGGGGAAATGAGCAGTTCTTC. This sequence encodes CASSSRRGNEQFF. This rearrangement joins TRBV6-5 to TRBJ2-1; D is perhaps TRBD2 (6 bases). The V end lost 4 bases, the J end lost 7 bases, and 11 bases lay between the germline ends. The CDR3 has 13 residues. Germline V gene data show CDR1 as MNHEY and CDR2 as SVGAGI.

The V call is TRBV12-3 or TRBV12-4, the J call TRBJ2-5; D remains ambiguous. This CDR3 has 16 residues. Trimming removed 3 bases from V and 0 bases from J, with 14 bases in between. Here the CDR3 reads CASSLGLAEHQETQYF. The CDR3 region has the DNA TGTGCCAGCAGTTTGGGGTTGGCGGAACACCAAGAGACCCAGTACTTC.

V and J are TRBV3-1 and TRBJ2-5; maybe TRBD2 (6 bases). V lost 0 bases and J lost 1, with 15 bases in between. Germline CDR1 and CDR2: LGHDT and YNNKEL (reference sequence). The CDR3 length is 17 residues. CDR3 nucleotides: TGTGCCAGCAGCCAAGATCGGAGGGCGGCAGCCCAAGAGACCCAGTACTTC. It translates to CASSQDRRAAAQETQYF.